This T cell receptor (beta chain) was identified during a study of T cell responses to AZD1222 COVID-19 vaccine. Findings and caveats of the study: Clonal diversity was possibly underestimated; the donors were predominantly white British and more often female. Seropositivity was recorded at baseline in only 6 or 7 AZD1222 recipients.

As regards this clone: The target antigen is unknown.

Profiling relied on immunoSEQ multiplex PCR, and the TCRdb table lists in-frame clones only, not all of them. The sample includes around 140,000 clones, 90% of them seen just once. The CDR3 is 13 amino acids. V lost 3 bases and J lost 1, with 6 bases in between. CDR1 MGHDK and CDR2 SYGVNS come from the germline V gene. The receptor was isolated from an adult in good health. The V gene is TRBV25-1, the J gene TRBJ1-2, with D uncertain. The sample consisted of peripheral blood, taken on day 0 of AZD1222 vaccination. The CDR3 loop reads CASSEGNNYGYTF. The CDR3 DNA follows: TGTGCCAGCAGTGAGGGCAATAACTATGGCTACACCTTC.